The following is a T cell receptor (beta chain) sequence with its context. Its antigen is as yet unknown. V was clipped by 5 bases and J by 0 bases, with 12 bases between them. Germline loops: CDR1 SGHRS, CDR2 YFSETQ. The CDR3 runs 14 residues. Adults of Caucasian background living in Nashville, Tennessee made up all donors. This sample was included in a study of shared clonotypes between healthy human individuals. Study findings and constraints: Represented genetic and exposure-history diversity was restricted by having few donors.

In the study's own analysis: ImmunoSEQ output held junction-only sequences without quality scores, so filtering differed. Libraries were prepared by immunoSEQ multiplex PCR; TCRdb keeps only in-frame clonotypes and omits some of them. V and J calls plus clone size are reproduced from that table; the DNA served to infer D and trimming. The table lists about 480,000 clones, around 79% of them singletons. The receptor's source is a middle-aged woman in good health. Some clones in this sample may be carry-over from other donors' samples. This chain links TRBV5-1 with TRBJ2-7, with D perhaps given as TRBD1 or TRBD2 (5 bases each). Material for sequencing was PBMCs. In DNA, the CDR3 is TGCGCCAGCAGTCCTACCGGGACCTCCTACGAGCAGTACTTC. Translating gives CASSPTGTSYEQYF.